This T cell receptor beta chain was sequenced for a study of blood T cell repertoires in COVID-19. Authors' processing steps: Using reference gene primer amplification, nucleated cell counts were estimated. Measured with immunoSEQ multiplex PCR; TCRdb has only the in-frame clones, and not every one. That table gives V, J and clone size, and the DNA gave D and trimming. The table records roughly 250,000 clones, less than 90% of them present only once. The V end was cut by 4 bases, the J end by 3 bases, with 19 bases between. This CDR3 has 17 residues. CDR1 is SNHLY and CDR2 is FYNNEI in the germline V gene.

Sample: peripheral blood. The source of this sequence is a man in his sixties who had recovered from COVID-19. V gene TRBV2 combines with J gene TRBJ2-4, with D possibly TRBD1 on 6 matching bases. As DNA, the CDR3 is TGTGCCAGCAGTGTAGGGGGACCTCAAGGAGGCAAAAACATTCAGTACTTC. Encoded protein: CASSVGGPQGGKNIQYF. Complete variable domain (other parts from reference TRBV2 and TRBJ2-4): EPEVTQTPSHQVTQMGQEVILRCVPISNHLYFYWYRQILGQKVEFLVSFYNNEISEKSEIFDDQFSVERPDGSNFTLKIRSTKLEDSAMYFCASSVGGPQGGKNIQYFGAGTRLSVL.